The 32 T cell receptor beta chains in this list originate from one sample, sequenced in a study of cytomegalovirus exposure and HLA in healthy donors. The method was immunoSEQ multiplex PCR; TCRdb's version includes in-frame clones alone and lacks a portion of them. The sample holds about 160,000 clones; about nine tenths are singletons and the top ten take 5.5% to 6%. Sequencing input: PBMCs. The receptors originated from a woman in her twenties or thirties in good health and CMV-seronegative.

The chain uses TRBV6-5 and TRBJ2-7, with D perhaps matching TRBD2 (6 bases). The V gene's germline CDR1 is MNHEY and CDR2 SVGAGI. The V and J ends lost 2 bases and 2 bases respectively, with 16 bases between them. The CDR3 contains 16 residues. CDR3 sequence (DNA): TGTGCCAGCAGTTACAGGGATCGACTAGACACCTACGAGCAGTACTTC. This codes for CASSYRDRLDTYEQYF.

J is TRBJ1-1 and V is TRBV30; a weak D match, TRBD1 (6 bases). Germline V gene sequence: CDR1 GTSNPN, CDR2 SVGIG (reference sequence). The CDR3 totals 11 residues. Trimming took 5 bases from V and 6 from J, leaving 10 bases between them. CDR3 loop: CAWYRVPEAFF. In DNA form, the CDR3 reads TGTGCCTGGTACAGGGTCCCTGAAGCTTTCTTT.

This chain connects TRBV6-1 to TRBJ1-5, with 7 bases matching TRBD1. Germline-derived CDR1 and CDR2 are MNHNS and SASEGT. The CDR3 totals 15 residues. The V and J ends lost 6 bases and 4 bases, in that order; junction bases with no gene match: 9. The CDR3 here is CASSLLTGTNQPQHF. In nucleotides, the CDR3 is TGTGCCAGCAGCCTCCTGACAGGGACTAATCAGCCCCAGCATTTT.

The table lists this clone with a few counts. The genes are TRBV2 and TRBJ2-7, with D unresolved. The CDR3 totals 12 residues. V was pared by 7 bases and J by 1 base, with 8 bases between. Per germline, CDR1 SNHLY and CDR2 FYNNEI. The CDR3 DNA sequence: TGTGCCAGCACGGACCCATCCTACGAGCAGTACTTC. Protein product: CASTDPSYEQYF.

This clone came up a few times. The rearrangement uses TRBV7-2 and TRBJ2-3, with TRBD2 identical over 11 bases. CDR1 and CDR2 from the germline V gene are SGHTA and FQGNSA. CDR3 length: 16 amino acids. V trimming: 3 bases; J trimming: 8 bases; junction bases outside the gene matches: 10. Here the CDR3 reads CASSLAPGTSGITQYF. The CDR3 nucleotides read TGTGCCAGCAGCTTGGCACCCGGGACTAGCGGTATTACGCAGTATTTT.

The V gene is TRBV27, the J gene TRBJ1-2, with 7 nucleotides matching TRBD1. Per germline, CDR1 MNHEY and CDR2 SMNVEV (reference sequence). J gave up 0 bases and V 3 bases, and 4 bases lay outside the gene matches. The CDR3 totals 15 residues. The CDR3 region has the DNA TGTGCCAGCAGTTTGTCCGGGACAGCTAACTATGGCTACACCTTC. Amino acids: CASSLSGTANYGYTF.

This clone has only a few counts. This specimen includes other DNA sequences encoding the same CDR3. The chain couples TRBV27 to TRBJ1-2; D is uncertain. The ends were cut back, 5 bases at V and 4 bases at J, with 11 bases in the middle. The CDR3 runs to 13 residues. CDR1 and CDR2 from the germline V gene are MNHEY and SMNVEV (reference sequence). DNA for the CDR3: TGTGCCAGCAGTCCGCGGGTCGGCTATGGCTACACCTTC. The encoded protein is CASSPRVGYGYTF.

The CDR3, as DNA: TGTGCTAGTGGTTTGGTAGTAGACTCTGGGGCCAACGTCCTGACTTTC. It specifies CASGLVVDSGANVLTF. The chain has TRBV12-5 and TRBJ2-6; D is unresolved. Looked up from germline, CDR1 is LGHNT and CDR2 is FRNRAP. Trimming took 0 bases from V and 0 from J, leaving 6 bases between them. CDR3 length: 16 residues.

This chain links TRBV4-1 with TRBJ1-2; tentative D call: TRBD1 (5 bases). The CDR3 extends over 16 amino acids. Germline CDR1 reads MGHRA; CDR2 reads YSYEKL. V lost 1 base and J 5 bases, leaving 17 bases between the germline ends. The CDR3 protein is CASSQGGGVPLYGYTF. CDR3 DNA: TGCGCCAGCAGCCAAGGCGGGGGGGTACCATTGTATGGCTACACCTTC.

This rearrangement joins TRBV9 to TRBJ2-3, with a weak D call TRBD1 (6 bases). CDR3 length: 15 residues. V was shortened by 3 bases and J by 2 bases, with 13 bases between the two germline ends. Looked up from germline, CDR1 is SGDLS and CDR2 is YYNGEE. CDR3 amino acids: CASSEDSGHTDTQYF. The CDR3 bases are TGTGCCAGCAGCGAGGACAGCGGACACACAGATACGCAGTATTTT.

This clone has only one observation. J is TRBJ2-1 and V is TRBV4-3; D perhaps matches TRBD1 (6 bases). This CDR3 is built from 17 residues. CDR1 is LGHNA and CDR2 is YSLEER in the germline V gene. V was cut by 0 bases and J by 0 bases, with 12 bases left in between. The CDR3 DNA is TGCGCCAGCAGCCAAGATCACAGGGCGAGCTCCTACAATGAGCAGTTCTTC. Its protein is CASSQDHRASSYNEQFF.

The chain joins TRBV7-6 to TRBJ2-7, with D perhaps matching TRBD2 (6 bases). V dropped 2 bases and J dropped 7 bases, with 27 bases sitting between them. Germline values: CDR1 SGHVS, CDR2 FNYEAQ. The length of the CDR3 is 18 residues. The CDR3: CASSLPTETRSPAGEQYF. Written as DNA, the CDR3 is TGTGCCAGCAGCTTACCTACCGAAACGAGATCTCCCGCGGGGGAGCAGTACTTC.

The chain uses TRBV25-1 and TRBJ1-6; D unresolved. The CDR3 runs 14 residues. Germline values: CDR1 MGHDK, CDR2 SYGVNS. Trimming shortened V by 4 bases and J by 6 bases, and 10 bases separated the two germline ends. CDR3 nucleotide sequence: TGTGCCAGCAGTGCCTCGGGAGGTAATTCACCCCTCCACTTT. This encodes CASSASGGNSPLHF.

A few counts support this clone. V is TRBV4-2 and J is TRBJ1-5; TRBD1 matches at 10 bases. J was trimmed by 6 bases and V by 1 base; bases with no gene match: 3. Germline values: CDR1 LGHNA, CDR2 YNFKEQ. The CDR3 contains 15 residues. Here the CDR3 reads CASSQGQGAGQPQHF. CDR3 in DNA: TGTGCCAGCAGCCAAGGACAGGGGGCTGGTCAGCCCCAGCATTTT.

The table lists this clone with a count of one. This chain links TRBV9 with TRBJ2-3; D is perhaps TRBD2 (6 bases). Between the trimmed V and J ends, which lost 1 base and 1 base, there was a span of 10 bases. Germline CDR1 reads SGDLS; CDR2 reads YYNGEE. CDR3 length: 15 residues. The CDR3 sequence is CASSVYQRGTDTQYF. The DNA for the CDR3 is TGTGCCAGCAGCGTATACCAGCGGGGCACAGATACGCAGTATTTT. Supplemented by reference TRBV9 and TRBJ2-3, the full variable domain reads DSGVTQTPKHLITATGQRVTLRCSPRSGDLSVYWYQQSLDQGLQFLIQYYNGEERAKGNILERFSAQQFPDLHSELNLSSLELGDSALYFCASSVYQRGTDTQYFGPGTRLTVL.

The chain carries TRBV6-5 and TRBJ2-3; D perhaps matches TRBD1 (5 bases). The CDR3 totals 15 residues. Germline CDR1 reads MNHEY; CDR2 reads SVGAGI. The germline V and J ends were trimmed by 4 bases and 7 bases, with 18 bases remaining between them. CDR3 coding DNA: TGTGCCAGCAGTTCCTTCCGGGCAGGGCCGCATACGCAGTATTTT. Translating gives CASSSFRAGPHTQYF.

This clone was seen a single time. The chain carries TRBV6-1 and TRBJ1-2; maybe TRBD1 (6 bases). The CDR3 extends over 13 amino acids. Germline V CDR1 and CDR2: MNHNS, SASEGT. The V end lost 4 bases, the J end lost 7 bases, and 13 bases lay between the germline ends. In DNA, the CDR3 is TGTGCCAGCAGTGCGCAGACAGGCGCTGGCTACACCTTC. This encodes CASSAQTGAGYTF.

As DNA, the CDR3 is TGTGCCAGCAGTGAACAGGCTAACACTGAAGCTTTCTTT. Translating it yields CASSEQANTEAFF. The rearrangement links TRBV2 to TRBJ1-1; no clear D gene. V dropped 2 bases and J dropped 2 bases, with 6 bases sitting between them. CDR1 SNHLY and CDR2 FYNNEI come from the germline V gene. This CDR3 has 13 residues.

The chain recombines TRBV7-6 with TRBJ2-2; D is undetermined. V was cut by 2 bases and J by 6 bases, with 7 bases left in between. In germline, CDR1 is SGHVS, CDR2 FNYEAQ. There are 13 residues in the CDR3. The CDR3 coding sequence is TGTGCCAGCAGCTTATCTGGGGCCGGGGAGCTGTTTTTT. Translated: CASSLSGAGELFF.

CDR3 sequence: CASSQDYGDGYTF. CDR3 nucleotide sequence: TGCGCCAGCAGCCAAGATTATGGGGATGGCTACACCTTC. The chain links TRBV4-3 to TRBJ1-2; D is unclear. Deletions cut 0 bases from V and 6 bases from J, with 8 bases between. From germline, CDR1 is LGHNA and CDR2 YSLEER. This CDR3 has 13 amino acids.

The CDR3 loop reads CASSYRDTEAFF. The CDR3 coding sequence is TGTGCCAGCAGTTACCGCGACACTGAAGCTTTCTTT. The chain combines TRBV6-5 with TRBJ1-1; D gene ambiguous. The germline CDR1 and CDR2 sequences are MNHEY and SVGAGI. Trimming cost V 2 bases and J 3 bases, with 4 bases left between them. CDR3 length: 12 amino acids.

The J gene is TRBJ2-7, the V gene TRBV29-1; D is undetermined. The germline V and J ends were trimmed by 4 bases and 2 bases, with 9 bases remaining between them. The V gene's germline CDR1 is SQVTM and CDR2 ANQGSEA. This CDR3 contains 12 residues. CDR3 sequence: CSVVSDTYEQYF. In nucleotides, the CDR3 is TGCAGCGTTGTCAGCGATACCTACGAGCAGTACTTC.

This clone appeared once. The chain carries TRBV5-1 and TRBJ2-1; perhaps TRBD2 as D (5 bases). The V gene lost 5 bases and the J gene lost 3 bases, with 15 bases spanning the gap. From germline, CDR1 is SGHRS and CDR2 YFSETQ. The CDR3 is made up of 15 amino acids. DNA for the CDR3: TGCGCCAGCAGTCGAACTAGATCAGGCTACAATGAGCAGTTCTTC. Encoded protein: CASSRTRSGYNEQFF.

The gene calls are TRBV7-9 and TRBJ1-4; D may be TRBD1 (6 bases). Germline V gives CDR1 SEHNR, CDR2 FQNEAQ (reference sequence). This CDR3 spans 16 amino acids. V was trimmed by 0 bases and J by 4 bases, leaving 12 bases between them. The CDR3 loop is CASSLALTGGNEKLFF. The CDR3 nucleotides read TGTGCCAGCAGCTTAGCGCTGACAGGAGGTAATGAAAAACTGTTTTTT.

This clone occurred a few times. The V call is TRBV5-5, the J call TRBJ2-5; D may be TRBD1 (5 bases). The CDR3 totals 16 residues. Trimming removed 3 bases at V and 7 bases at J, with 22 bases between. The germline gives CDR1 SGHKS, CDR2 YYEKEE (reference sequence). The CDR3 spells CASSSGGSSFQGTQYF. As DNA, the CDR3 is TGTGCCAGCAGCTCGGGTGGCAGTTCTTTCCAGGGGACCCAGTACTTC.

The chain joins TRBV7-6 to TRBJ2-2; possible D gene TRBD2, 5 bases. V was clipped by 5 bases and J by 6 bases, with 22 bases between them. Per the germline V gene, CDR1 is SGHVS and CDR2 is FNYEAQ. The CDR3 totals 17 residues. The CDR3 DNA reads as TGTGCCAGCAGCGCTCGGGCCGGCCCAGCGGCCCCCGGGGAGCTGTTTTTT. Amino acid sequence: CASSARAGPAAPGELFF.

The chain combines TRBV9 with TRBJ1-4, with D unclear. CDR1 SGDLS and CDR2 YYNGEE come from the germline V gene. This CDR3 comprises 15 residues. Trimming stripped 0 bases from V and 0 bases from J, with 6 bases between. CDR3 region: CASSVEDATNEKLFF. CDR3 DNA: TGTGCCAGCAGCGTAGAGGATGCAACTAATGAAAAACTGTTTTTT.

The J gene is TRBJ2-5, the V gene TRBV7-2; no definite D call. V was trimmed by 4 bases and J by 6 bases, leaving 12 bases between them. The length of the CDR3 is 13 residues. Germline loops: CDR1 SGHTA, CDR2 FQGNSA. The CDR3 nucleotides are TGTGCCAGCAGCTCGTTAAAGTGGCAGACCCAGTACTTC. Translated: CASSSLKWQTQYF.

CDR3 loop: CASSVAGSTDTQYF. CDR3 nucleotide sequence: TGTGCCAGCAGTGTAGCGGGGAGTACAGATACGCAGTATTTT. The genes are TRBV2 and TRBJ2-3, with 8 bases lining up with TRBD2. Germline CDR1 is SNHLY and CDR2 is FYNNEI. Trimming took 4 bases from V and 3 from J; bases not matched to a gene: 3. This CDR3 spans 14 amino acids.

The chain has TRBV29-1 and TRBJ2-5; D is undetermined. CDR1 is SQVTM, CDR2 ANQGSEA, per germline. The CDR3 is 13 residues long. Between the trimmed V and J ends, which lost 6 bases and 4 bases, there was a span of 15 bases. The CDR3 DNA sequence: TGCAGCGTGGACCGGGTACGTGGAGAGACCCAGTACTTC. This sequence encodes CSVDRVRGETQYF.

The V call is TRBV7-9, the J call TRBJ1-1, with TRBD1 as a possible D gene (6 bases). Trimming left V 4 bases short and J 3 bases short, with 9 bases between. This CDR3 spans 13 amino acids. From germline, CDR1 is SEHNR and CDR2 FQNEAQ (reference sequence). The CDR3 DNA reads TGTGCCAGCAGCTCCACAGGGCACACTGAAGCTTTCTTT. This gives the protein CASSSTGHTEAFF.

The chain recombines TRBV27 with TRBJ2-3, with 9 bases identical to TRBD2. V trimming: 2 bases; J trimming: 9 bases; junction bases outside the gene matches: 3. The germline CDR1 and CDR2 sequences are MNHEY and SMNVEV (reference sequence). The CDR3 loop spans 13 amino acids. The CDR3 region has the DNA TGTGCCAGCAGTTTAAGTAGCGGGAGCACGCAGTATTTT. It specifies CASSLSSGSTQYF.